This is a list of T cell receptor beta chains from one sample in a study. The data were produced by immunoSEQ multiplex PCR, yet TCRdb's version contains in-frame clones alone and is incomplete. The table has nearly 70,000 clones, 93% seen once. Sequenced sample: PBMCs. Every receptor here comes from a man aged 35 to 55 with rheumatoid arthritis. The conserved cysteine and the conserved F or W are not part of the CDR3 here. Each record gives: J gene, V gene, CDR3 protein.

>TRBJ1-2|TRBV6-5
ASSYLDAFPYGYT
>TRBJ2-2|TRBV18
ASSPQASGPNTGELF
>TRBJ2-3|TRBV6-5
ASRNGQGYTDTQY
>TRBJ1-4|TRBV5-8
ASSLEGFEKLF
>TRBJ2-7|TRBV10-3
AINQGQGFYEQY
>TRBJ2-1|TRBV30
AWSDDSYNEQF
>TRBJ1-1|TRBV27
ASSLRGGYTEAF
>TRBJ2-7|TRBV6-5
ASSNSPYEQY
>TRBJ2-1|TRBV13
ASSLLAEWKGEQF
>TRBJ2-7|TRBV27
ASSSGTSGRSTEQY
>TRBJ2-1|TRBV4-3
ASSQGGGLGGEQF
>TRBJ1-5|TRBV4-3
ASSQDHSVGMIQPQH
>TRBJ1-1|TRBV10-3
AISESAGRGTEAF
>TRBJ1-2|TRBV7-8
ASSLGARGDYGYT
>TRBJ2-7|TRBV4-1
ASSPGWVPMAYEQY
>TRBJ2-5|TRBV18
ASSRPGEETQY
>TRBJ2-1|TRBV7-6
ASGTSFHNEQF
>TRBJ2-3|TRBV14
ASSQEGRGTDTQY
>TRBJ2-1|TRBV5-4
ASSLVSGKGGEQF
>TRBJ2-1|TRBV7-9
ASSLSRAGNEQF
>TRBJ1-2|TRBV28
ASRWDSEYGYT
>TRBJ2-2|TRBV4-1
ASSLAGGGTGELF
>TRBJ2-4|TRBV7-9
ASSLRGASEAKNIQY
>TRBJ1-6|TRBV10-3
AISEWDRGPPLH
>TRBJ1-2|TRBV7-9
ASSLSSAGNYGYT
>TRBJ2-4|TRBV5-4
ASRSQRDPRNIQY
>TRBJ1-5|TRBV25-1
ASGGAGDRQNQPQH
>TRBJ2-3|TRBV7-8
ASSRSQKYTDTQY
>TRBJ2-5|TRBV28
ASSLQETQY
>TRBJ1-2|TRBV6-1
ASSVYRGIAQAGTYGYT
>TRBJ2-2|TRBV5-1
ASSLAPPSNTGELF
>TRBJ2-7|TRBV7-2
ASSADPGRIYEQY
>TRBJ2-2|TRBV10-3
AAGPSAGELF
>TRBJ1-4|TRBV10-3
ASGSRVEEKLF
>TRBJ2-7|TRBV27
ASSSWLRSSYEQY
>TRBJ1-4|TRBV5-1
ASSATGLGATNEKLF
>TRBJ1-6|TRBV7-9
ASSLYRDNSPLH
>TRBJ2-7|TRBV15
ATSRDGTGNYEQY
>TRBJ2-6|TRBV3-1/TRBV3-2
ASSQDPAGAGANVLT
>TRBJ1-5|TRBV7-6
ASSPLPYQPQH
>TRBJ1-2|TRBV6-5
ASSYTGLPGEGYT
>TRBJ2-7|TRBV2
ASSPGASYEQY
>TRBJ1-1|TRBV19
ASSLAGGAF
>TRBJ1-5|TRBV6-2/TRBV6-3
ASSRGGSEQPQH
>TRBJ1-5|TRBV7-9
ASSLDSVNQPQH
>TRBJ2-5|TRBV28
ASSVRGLAGGGKAQY
>TRBJ1-2|TRBV28
ASRTGHTYGYT
>TRBJ1-1|TRBV7-9
ASSFGTEWNTEAF
>TRBJ1-6|TRBV19
ATSGGTVDNSPLH
>TRBJ2-5|TRBV11-3
ASSSGASGRRQETQY
>TRBJ2-1|TRBV2
ASSELGSKREEF
>TRBJ2-7|TRBV7-2
ASSRGAQGIDEQY
>TRBJ2-7|TRBV5-6
ASSLTGGLDEQY
>TRBJ2-1|TRBV12-3/TRBV12-4
ASTQHGYEQF
>TRBJ1-1|TRBV7-8
ASSIGTGWTEAF
>TRBJ2-3|TRBV14
ASSSLLRDTQY
>TRBJ2-3|TRBV6-5
ASSYSYRGADTQY
>TRBJ2-5|TRBV18
ASSAGHQETQY
>TRBJ2-3|TRBV9
ASSAYADTQY